A single sample gave rise to the 11 T cell receptor beta chains below, sequenced in a study of CD8 T cells in Susac syndrome. With random hexamers, roughly 0.45 to 1 ug RNA was reverse transcribed. TCRdb fed the immunoSEQ multiplex PCR reads into MiXCR, producing one record per CDR3 protein. Of roughly 150,000 distinct CDR3 sequences listed, 94% are singletons. The sample consisted of CD8+ T cells from PBMCs. Source of these receptors: a human donor with multiple sclerosis.

The chain combines TRBV29-1 with TRBJ1-2; D is uncertain. V lost 6 bases, J lost 7 bases, and 12 bases lay in between. This CDR3 region has 11 residues. The germline V gene encodes CDR1 SQVTM and CDR2 ANQGSEA. CDR3 sequence reads: CSVQEGGGYTF. The CDR3 DNA reads as TGCAGCGTCCAAGAGGGTGGTGGCTACACCTTC.

The J gene is TRBJ2-1, the V gene TRBV5-1; 9 positions match TRBD2. V shed 7 bases, J shed 8 bases, and the junction held 7 bases outside the gene matches. CDR1 is SGHRS, CDR2 YFSETQ, per germline. This CDR3 is built from 13 residues. The CDR3 DNA reads as TGCGCCAGCGCCGTCCCTAGCGGGGATGAGCAGTTCTTC. It is translated as CASAVPSGDEQFF.

The V and J genes are TRBV9 and TRBJ2-3; 9 nucleotides match TRBD1. This CDR3 is built from 14 residues. Germline loops: CDR1 SGDLS, CDR2 YYNGEE. V shed 0 bases and J 4 bases; nucleotides not matched to a gene: 0. CDR3 loop: CASSVGTGADTQYF. CDR3 nucleotides: TGTGCCAGCAGCGTAGGGACAGGGGCAGATACGCAGTATTTT.

The genes are TRBV7-9 and TRBJ2-3; 7 bases line up with TRBD1. The CDR3 spans 17 residues. Unmatched junction bases numbered 16, after V lost 5 bases and J lost 5 bases. CDR1 is SEHNR, CDR2 FQNEAQ, per germline (reference sequence). DNA of the CDR3: TGTGCCAGCAGCCCTGGGACAGCCCGTTTAGTGGTAGATACGCAGTATTTT. This sequence encodes CASSPGTARLVVDTQYF.

The V call is TRBV27, the J call TRBJ1-1; D gene uncertain. Germline-derived CDR1 and CDR2 are MNHEY and SMNVEV (reference sequence). Trimming stripped 1 base from V and 1 base from J, with 7 bases between. This CDR3 is built from 14 residues. CDR3 loop: CASSLYNQNTEAFF. Written as DNA, the CDR3 is TGTGCCAGCAGTTTATACAACCAGAACACTGAAGCTTTCTTT.

The chain combines TRBV13 with TRBJ2-7; D unclear. Germline V lookup: CDR1 PRHDT, CDR2 FYEKMQ (reference sequence). Trimming took 5 bases from V and 5 from J, leaving 10 bases between them. The CDR3 is 12 amino acids. CDR3 DNA sequence: TGTGCCAGCAGCAAGACGACAAACGAGCAGTACTTC. Protein sequence: CASSKTTNEQYF.

The chain recombines TRBV9 with TRBJ2-7; TRBD1 might be the D (6 bases). V lost 4 bases and J lost 0, with 11 bases in between. Germline CDR1 and CDR2: SGDLS and YYNGEE. The CDR3 contains 14 residues. The DNA of the CDR3 is TGTGCCAGCAGCACCCGGGACACCTCCTACGAGCAGTACTTC. Translation: CASSTRDTSYEQYF.

The genes are TRBV5-6 and TRBJ1-6, with 10 bases that match TRBD1. Germline V gene sequence: CDR1 SGHDT, CDR2 YYEEEE. Trimming cost V 4 bases and J 14 bases; bases outside gene matches: 9. The CDR3 consists of 14 residues. The CDR3 region has the DNA TGTGCCAGCAGCGAGGGGACAGGGGCTTGGACCCTCCACTTT. Translation: CASSEGTGAWTLHF.

J is TRBJ2-7 and V is TRBV29-1, with D perhaps assigned TRBD1 or TRBD2 (5 bases each). There are 12 residues in the CDR3. The germline V gene encodes CDR1 SQVTM and CDR2 ANQGSEA. V dropped 7 bases and J dropped 3 bases, with 13 bases sitting between them. CDR3 coding DNA: TGCAGCGGACGGGACGAGCACTACGAGCAGTACTTC. It yields the protein CSGRDEHYEQYF.

The chain uses TRBV13 and TRBJ2-1; unclear D gene. The V end was cut by 3 bases, the J end by 2 bases, with 11 bases between. This CDR3 region has 15 residues. Germline-derived CDR1 and CDR2 are PRHDT and FYEKMQ (reference sequence). The CDR3: CASSLGLSTYNEQFF. The CDR3 DNA reads as TGTGCCAGCAGCTTGGGCCTATCTACCTACAATGAGCAGTTCTTC.

The chain links TRBV20-1 to TRBJ2-7; 7 bases match TRBD1. V shed 3 bases and J 4 bases; nucleotides not matched to a gene: 6. This CDR3 is built from 13 residues. Looked up from germline, CDR1 is DFQATT and CDR2 is SNEGSKA (reference sequence). In DNA, the CDR3 is TGCAGTGCTAGTGGAACAGGGGATTACGAGCAGTACTTC. Its protein is CSASGTGDYEQYF.